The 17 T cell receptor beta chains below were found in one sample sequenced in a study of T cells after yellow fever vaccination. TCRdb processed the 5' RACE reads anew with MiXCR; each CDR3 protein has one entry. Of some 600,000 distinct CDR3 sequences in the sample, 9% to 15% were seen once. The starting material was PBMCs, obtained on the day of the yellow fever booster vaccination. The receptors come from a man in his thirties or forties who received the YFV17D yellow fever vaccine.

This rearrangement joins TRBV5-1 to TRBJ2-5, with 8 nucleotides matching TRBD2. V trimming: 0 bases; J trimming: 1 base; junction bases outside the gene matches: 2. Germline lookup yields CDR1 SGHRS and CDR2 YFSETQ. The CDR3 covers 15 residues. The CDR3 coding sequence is TGCGCCAGCAGCTTGGCCGGGGGGGGCCAAGAGACCCAGTACTTC. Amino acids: CASSLAGGGQETQYF.

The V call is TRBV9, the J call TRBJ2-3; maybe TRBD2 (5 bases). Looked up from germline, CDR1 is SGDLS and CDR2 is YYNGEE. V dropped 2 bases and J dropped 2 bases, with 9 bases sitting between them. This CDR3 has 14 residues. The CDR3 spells CASSVLGLTDTQYF. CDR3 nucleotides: TGTGCCAGCAGCGTGCTCGGACTCACAGATACGCAGTATTTT.

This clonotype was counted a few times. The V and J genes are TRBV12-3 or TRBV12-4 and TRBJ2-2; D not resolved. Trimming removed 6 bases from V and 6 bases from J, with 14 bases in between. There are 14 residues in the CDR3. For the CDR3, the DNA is TGTGCCAGCAGCGGCCCTAGATCCCCCGGGGAGCTGTTTTTT. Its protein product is CASSGPRSPGELFF.

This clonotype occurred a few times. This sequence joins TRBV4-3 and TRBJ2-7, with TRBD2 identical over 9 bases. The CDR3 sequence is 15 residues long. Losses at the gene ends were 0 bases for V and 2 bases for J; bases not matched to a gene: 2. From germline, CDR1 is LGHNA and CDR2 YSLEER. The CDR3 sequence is CASSQDSGGTYEQYF. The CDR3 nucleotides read TGCGCCAGCAGCCAAGATAGCGGGGGCACCTACGAGCAGTACTTC.

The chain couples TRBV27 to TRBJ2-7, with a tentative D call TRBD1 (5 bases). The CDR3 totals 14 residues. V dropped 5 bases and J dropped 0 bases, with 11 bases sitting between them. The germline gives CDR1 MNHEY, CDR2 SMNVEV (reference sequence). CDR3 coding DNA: TGTGCCAGCAGTCCGGACCAGGGCTCCTACGAGCAGTACTTC. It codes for CASSPDQGSYEQYF.

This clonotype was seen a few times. CDR3 in DNA: TGCGCCAGCAGCCAAGATCGACCCTCCTGGCGGGAGGGCCCGCCCCAGTATTTT. Residues: CASSQDRPSWREGPPQYF. The gene calls are TRBV4-3 and TRBJ2-3; TRBD2 agrees at 9 bases. Looked up from germline, CDR1 is LGHNA and CDR2 is YSLEER. The V segment lost 0 bases and the J segment 12 bases; nucleotides outside the gene matches: 19. This CDR3 is 18 amino acids long.

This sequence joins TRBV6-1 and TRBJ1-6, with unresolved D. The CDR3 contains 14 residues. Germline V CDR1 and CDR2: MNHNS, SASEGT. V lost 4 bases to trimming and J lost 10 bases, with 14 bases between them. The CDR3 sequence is CASSGTSGRSPLHF. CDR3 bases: TGTGCCAGCAGTGGGACTTCAGGAAGGTCACCCCTCCACTTT.

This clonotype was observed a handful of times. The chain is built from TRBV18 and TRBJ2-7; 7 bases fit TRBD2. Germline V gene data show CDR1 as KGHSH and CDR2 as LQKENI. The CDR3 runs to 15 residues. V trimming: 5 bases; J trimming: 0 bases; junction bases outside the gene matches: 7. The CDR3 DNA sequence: TGTGCCAGCTCAAGCCTAGCGGTTAGCTCCTACGAGCAGTACTTC. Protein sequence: CASSSLAVSSYEQYF.

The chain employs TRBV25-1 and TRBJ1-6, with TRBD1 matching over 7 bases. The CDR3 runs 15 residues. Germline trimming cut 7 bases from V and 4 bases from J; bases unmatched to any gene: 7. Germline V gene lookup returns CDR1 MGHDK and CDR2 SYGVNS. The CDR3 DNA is TGTGCCAGCAATGTCGGGACAGAGTATAATTCACCCCTCCACTTT. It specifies CASNVGTEYNSPLHF.

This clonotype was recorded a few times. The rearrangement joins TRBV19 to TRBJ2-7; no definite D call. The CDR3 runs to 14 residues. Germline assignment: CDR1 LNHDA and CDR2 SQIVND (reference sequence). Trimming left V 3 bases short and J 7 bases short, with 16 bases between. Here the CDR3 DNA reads TGTGCCAGTAGTATTCAGGTCCGGATAGGGGAGCAGTACTTC. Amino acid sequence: CASSIQVRIGEQYF.

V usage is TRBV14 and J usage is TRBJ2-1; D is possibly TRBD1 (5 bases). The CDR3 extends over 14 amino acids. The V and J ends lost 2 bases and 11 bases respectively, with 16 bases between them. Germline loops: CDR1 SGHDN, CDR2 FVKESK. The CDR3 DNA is TGTGCCAGCAGCCAAAGGGCCCAGGGCGCTCAGCAGTTCTTC. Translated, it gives CASSQRAQGAQQFF. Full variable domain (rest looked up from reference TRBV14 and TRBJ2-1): EAGVTQFPSHSVIEKGQTVTLRCDPISGHDNLYWYRRVMGKEIKFLLHFVKESKQDESGMPNNRFLAERTGGTYSTLKVQPAELEDSGVYFCASSQRAQGAQQFFGPGTRLTVL.

CDR3 region: CAISERGLREQYF. The CDR3 coding sequence is TGTGCCATCAGTGAGAGGGGGCTGAGAGAGCAGTACTTC. The chain links TRBV10-3 to TRBJ2-7, with 7 bases identical to TRBD1. The length of the CDR3 is 13 residues. CDR1 ENHRY and CDR2 SYGVKD come from the germline V gene. The ends lost 2 bases at V and 7 bases at J; junction bases unmatched: 5.

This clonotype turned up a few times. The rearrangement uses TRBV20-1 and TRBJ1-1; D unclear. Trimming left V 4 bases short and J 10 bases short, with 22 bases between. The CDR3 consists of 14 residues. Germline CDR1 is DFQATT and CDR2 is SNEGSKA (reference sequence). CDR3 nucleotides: TGCAGTGCTACTCAGCACACGGACGGGGTAGGAGCTTTCTTT. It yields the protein CSATQHTDGVGAFF.

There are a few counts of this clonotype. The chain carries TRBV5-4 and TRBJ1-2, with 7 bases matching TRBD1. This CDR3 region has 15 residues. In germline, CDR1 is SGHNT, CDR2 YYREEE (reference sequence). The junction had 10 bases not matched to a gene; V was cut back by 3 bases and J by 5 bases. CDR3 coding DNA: TGTGCCAGCAGCTCAAGACAGGGATCAACTTATGGCTACACCTTC. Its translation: CASSSRQGSTYGYTF.

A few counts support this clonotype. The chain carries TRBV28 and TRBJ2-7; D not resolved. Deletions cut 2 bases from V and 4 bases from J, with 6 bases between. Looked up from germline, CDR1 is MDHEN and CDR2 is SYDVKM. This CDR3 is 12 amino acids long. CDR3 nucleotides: TGTGCCAGCAGTTTAGCACAGTACGAGCAGTACTTC. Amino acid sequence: CASSLAQYEQYF.

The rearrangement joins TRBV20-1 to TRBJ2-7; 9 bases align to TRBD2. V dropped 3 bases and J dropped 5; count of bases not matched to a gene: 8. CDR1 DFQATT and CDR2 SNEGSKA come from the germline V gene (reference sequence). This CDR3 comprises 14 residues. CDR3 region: CSASGGLAGNEQYF. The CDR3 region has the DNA TGCAGTGCTAGCGGCGGGCTAGCGGGAAACGAGCAGTACTTC.

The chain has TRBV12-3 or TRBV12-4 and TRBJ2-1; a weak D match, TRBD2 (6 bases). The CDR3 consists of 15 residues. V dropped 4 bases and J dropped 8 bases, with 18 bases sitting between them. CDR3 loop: CASSWEASPTHEQFF. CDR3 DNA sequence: TGTGCCAGCAGTTGGGAGGCTAGCCCGACCCATGAGCAGTTCTTC.